The 21 T cell receptor beta chains below come from one sample, sequenced in a study of T-cell reconstitution after alpha-beta-depleted transplantation in children. Unique molecular identifiers were incorporated into the prepared TCRbeta library. One entry per CDR3 protein, called by TCRdb with MiXCR from the PCR reads. This sample has around 45,000 distinct CDR3 sequences, with about 47% found just once. The source was peripheral blood, collected before TCRalphabeta/CD19-depleted stem cell transplant. These receptors all stem from a boy less than two years old with SCID, due to receive a stem cell transplant.

The V call is TRBV2, the J call TRBJ2-2; 14 bases are a match to TRBD2. V was pared by 4 bases and J by 10 bases, with 8 bases of the junction left unmatched. The CDR3 runs 16 residues. Germline assignment: CDR1 SNHLY and CDR2 FYNNEI. Here the CDR3 reads CASSARTSGGLLELFF. The CDR3 region has the DNA TGTGCCAGCAGTGCCCGGACTAGCGGGGGGCTTCTGGAGCTGTTTTTT.

V and J are TRBV4-1 and TRBJ2-1; TRBD2 matches at 16 bases. The junction had 19 bases not matched to a gene; V was cut back by 5 bases and J by 0 bases. The CDR3 runs 23 residues. Germline lookup yields CDR1 MGHRA and CDR2 YSYEKL. CDR3 nucleotides: TGCGCCAGCAGCGCCGAAGCCGGGACTAGCGGGGGGGTCACCTCCAGCTCCTACAATGAGCAGTTCTTC. Protein product: CASSAEAGTSGGVTSSSYNEQFF.

The chain is built from TRBV7-2 and TRBJ1-2, with 7 positions matching TRBD1. Germline lookup yields CDR1 SGHTA and CDR2 FQGNSA. CDR3 length equals 13 residues. Trimming removed 4 bases from V and 7 bases from J; junction bases left unmatched: 6. The CDR3 DNA reads as TGTGCCAGCAGCTCCGACAGGGTTTCTGGCTACACCTTC. Translating gives CASSSDRVSGYTF.

The gene calls are TRBV6-2 or TRBV6-3 and TRBJ1-2, with D possibly being TRBD1 (6 bases). The V gene's germline CDR1 is MNHEY and CDR2 SVGEGT. This CDR3 contains 16 residues. V lost 5 bases to trimming and J lost 3 bases, with 19 bases between them. Here the CDR3 reads CASSPPDRQWDYGYTF. In nucleotides, the CDR3 is TGTGCCAGCAGTCCACCCGACAGGCAGTGGGACTATGGCTACACCTTC.

The V gene is TRBV20-1, the J gene TRBJ2-3; no clear D gene. The CDR3 consists of 11 residues. Germline values: CDR1 DFQATT, CDR2 SNEGSKA (reference sequence). Trimming left V 7 bases short and J 6 bases short, with 11 bases between. The chain's CDR3 is CSVGRTDTQYF. The DNA of the CDR3 is TGCAGTGTGGGCCGAACTGATACGCAGTATTTT.

The chain combines TRBV10-2 with TRBJ2-3; D may be TRBD2 (5 bases). Trimming pared 2 bases from V and 6 bases from J, leaving 9 bases between. The CDR3 totals 13 residues. CDR1 and CDR2 from the germline V gene are WSHSY and SAAADI. The DNA for the CDR3 is TGCGCCAGCAGTGAGCCACAGCGGGATACGCAGTATTTT. It is translated as CASSEPQRDTQYF.

The CDR3 DNA reads as TGCAGTGCTTGGGACCGAGCCTACGAGCAGTACTTC. Translation: CSAWDRAYEQYF. This chain uses TRBV20-1 with TRBJ2-7; D tentatively reads TRBD1 or TRBD2 (5 bases each). The V end was cut by 5 bases, the J end by 2 bases, with 10 bases between. The CDR3 has 12 residues. The germline V gene has CDR1 DFQATT and CDR2 SNEGSKA (reference sequence).

This clonotype came up a few times. The rearrangement links TRBV28 to TRBJ1-5, with D possibly TRBD1 on 5 matching bases. Per the germline V gene, CDR1 is MDHEN and CDR2 is SYDVKM. This CDR3 region has 16 residues. The V end lost 10 bases, the J end lost 5 bases, and 24 bases lay between the germline ends. The CDR3: CAMGPGGVWKDQPQHF. The CDR3 DNA reads TGTGCCATGGGCCCCGGGGGGGTCTGGAAGGATCAGCCCCAGCATTTT.

The chain couples TRBV7-9 to TRBJ2-1; TRBD2 matches at 10 bases. Per germline, CDR1 SEHNR and CDR2 FQNEAQ (reference sequence). V dropped 5 bases and J dropped 6; count of bases not matched to a gene: 7. CDR3 length: 15 amino acids. CDR3 amino acids: CASSRGLAGANEQFF. As DNA, the CDR3 is TGTGCCAGCAGCCGAGGGCTAGCGGGGGCCAATGAGCAGTTCTTC. Based on the CDR3 plus reference TRBV7-9 and TRBJ2-1, the full variable domain is DTGVSQNPRHKITKRGQNVTFRCDPISEHNRLYWYRQTLGQGPEFLTYFQNEAQLEKSRLLSDRFSAERPKGSFSTLEIQRTEQGDSAMYLCASSRGLAGANEQFFGPGTRLTVL.

The chain employs TRBV29-1 and TRBJ2-5; 9 bases are a match to TRBD2. With V trimmed by 6 bases and J by 4 bases, 15 bases remained unmatched. CDR1 and CDR2 (germline): SQVTM, ANQGSEA. The CDR3 consists of 16 residues. In DNA form, the CDR3 reads TGCAGCGTGGCAGATGAGGGACTAGCTGGAAGAGAGACCCAGTACTTC. Protein sequence: CSVADEGLAGRETQYF.

The rearrangement joins TRBV2 to TRBJ2-7, with 8 nucleotides matching TRBD1. CDR3 size: 12 residues. CDR1 is SNHLY, CDR2 FYNNEI, per germline. V lost 7 bases and J lost 6; bases outside the gene matches: 5. The CDR3 spells CASKSGGFEQYF. DNA of the CDR3: TGTGCCAGCAAGTCAGGGGGCTTCGAGCAGTACTTC. Full variable domain (outside the CDR3, taken from reference TRBV2 and TRBJ2-7): EPEVTQTPSHQVTQMGQEVILRCVPISNHLYFYWYRQILGQKVEFLVSFYNNEISEKSEIFDDQFSVERPDGSNFTLKIRSTKLEDSAMYFCASKSGGFEQYFGPGTRLTVT.

J is TRBJ1-2 and V is TRBV27, with TRBD1 identical over 8 bases. This CDR3 contains 14 residues. Germline assignment: CDR1 MNHEY and CDR2 SMNVEV (reference sequence). The J segment lost 7 bases and the V segment lost 7 bases, leaving 11 bases of the junction unmatched. CDR3 in DNA: TGTGCCAGCAAAGCACAGGGGGATAATTCTGGCTACACCTTC. Residues: CASKAQGDNSGYTF.

This clonotype was recorded only once. V usage is TRBV20-1 and J usage is TRBJ2-3; weak D call: TRBD1 (5 bases). V dropped 3 bases and J dropped 2 bases, with 12 bases sitting between them. Per germline, CDR1 DFQATT and CDR2 SNEGSKA (reference sequence). The CDR3 is 14 amino acids. Written as DNA, the CDR3 is TGCAGTGCTAGTAAACAGGAGCCCACAGATACGCAGTATTTT. Its translation is CSASKQEPTDTQYF.

J is TRBJ1-5 and V is TRBV4-1; the D is unclear. This CDR3 is built from 16 residues. V was trimmed by 0 bases and J by 2 bases, leaving 11 bases between them. Germline V CDR1 and CDR2: MGHRA, YSYEKL. The CDR3 sequence is CASSQERGRGNQPQHF. Written as DNA, the CDR3 is TGCGCCAGCAGCCAAGAGCGGGGTCGGGGCAATCAGCCCCAGCATTTT.

The rearrangement uses TRBV12-5 and TRBJ1-1, with D tentatively TRBD1 (6 bases). Trimming pared 0 bases from V and 3 bases from J, leaving 20 bases between. Germline V lookup: CDR1 LGHNT, CDR2 FRNRAP. There are 18 residues in the CDR3. Written as DNA, the CDR3 is TGTGCTAGTGGTTTGGTACCCTCGGGCAGGGAGGGGGACACTGAAGCTTTCTTT. Residues: CASGLVPSGREGDTEAFF. The variable domain in full, completed from reference TRBV12-5 and TRBJ1-1, reads DARVTQTPRHKVTEMGQEVTMRCQPILGHNTVFWYRQTMMQGLELLAYFRNRAPLDDSGMPKDRFSAEMPDATLATLKIQPSEPRDSAVYFCASGLVPSGREGDTEAFFGQGTRLTVV.

This chain connects TRBV7-9 to TRBJ2-2; 7 nucleotides agree with TRBD1. The CDR3 is 15 residues long. The J segment lost 4 bases and the V segment lost 5 bases, leaving 7 bases of the junction unmatched. CDR1 is SEHNR, CDR2 FQNEAQ, per germline (reference sequence). The CDR3 loop reads CASSNPGQRTGELFF. CDR3 sequence (DNA): TGTGCCAGCAGCAACCCGGGACAGCGCACCGGGGAGCTGTTTTTT.

The table lists this clonotype with a count of one. The rearrangement links TRBV29-1 to TRBJ2-3; TRBD2 matches at 11 bases. The ends lost 3 bases at V and 2 bases at J; junction bases unmatched: 4. The CDR3 length is 15 residues. Germline V gene lookup returns CDR1 SQVTM and CDR2 ANQGSEA. The DNA for the CDR3 is TGCAGCGTTGACCCGACTAGCGGGGTCACAGATACGCAGTATTTT. It translates to CSVDPTSGVTDTQYF.

This rearrangement joins TRBV6-1 to TRBJ2-3; D call uncertain. There are 14 residues in the CDR3. The V gene lost 7 bases and the J gene lost 5 bases, with 16 bases spanning the gap. Germline-derived CDR1 and CDR2 are MNHNS and SASEGT. DNA of the CDR3: TGTGCCAGCAAGGGAAGGGCAGATGTAGATACGCAGTATTTT. Translation: CASKGRADVDTQYF.

The J gene is TRBJ2-2, the V gene TRBV13; TRBD1 aligns across 7 bases. CDR1 is PRHDT and CDR2 is FYEKMQ in the germline V gene (reference sequence). J was trimmed by 1 base and V by 6 bases; bases with no gene match: 8. The CDR3 length is 16 residues. The CDR3 coding sequence is TGTGCCAGCAGTCTGCCCCGGACAGGGAACACCGGGGAGCTGTTTTTT. Amino acid sequence: CASSLPRTGNTGELFF.

The rearrangement links TRBV7-2 to TRBJ2-7; D is unresolved. This CDR3 region has 12 residues. CDR1 is SGHTA and CDR2 is FQGNSA in the germline V gene. Trimming removed 4 bases from V and 2 bases from J, with 6 bases in between. CDR3 in amino acids: CASSSTAYEQYF. Written as DNA, the CDR3 is TGTGCCAGCAGCTCCACAGCCTACGAGCAGTACTTC.

This clonotype was seen a handful of times. V is TRBV29-1 and J is TRBJ2-7, with D perhaps matching TRBD2 (5 bases). Per the germline V gene, CDR1 is SQVTM and CDR2 is ANQGSEA. The CDR3 has 10 amino acids. V shed 3 bases and J shed 8 bases, with 8 bases lying between them. The CDR3: CSVDVGKQYF. The CDR3 nucleotides are TGCAGCGTTGATGTCGGGAAGCAGTACTTC.